These 9 T cell receptor beta chains were sequenced from one sample in a study of identical twins. Via MiXCR, TCRdb re-called the 5' RACE reads, giving one row per CDR3 protein. The top ten hold 5% to 6.5% of the sample, which has about 210,000 distinct CDR3 sequences, about a tenth seen once. Sequenced input: memory (CD45RO+) T cells sorted from blood. The source is a woman between 18 and 29 years old in good health.

Ten or more counts support this clonotype. The chain carries TRBV7-9 and TRBJ2-1; D possibly matches TRBD1 or TRBD2 (6 bases each). The CDR3 has 15 amino acids. Germline V CDR1 and CDR2: SEHNR, FQNEAQ (reference sequence). V lost 0 bases to trimming and J lost 6 bases, with 12 bases between them. The CDR3 region is CASSLAGGPGNEQFF. The CDR3, as DNA: TGTGCCAGCAGCTTAGCAGGGGGGCCAGGCAATGAGCAGTTCTTC.

This rearrangement joins TRBV20-1 to TRBJ2-2; 8 nucleotides align to TRBD2. CDR1 DFQATT and CDR2 SNEGSKA come from the germline V gene (reference sequence). Trimming cost V 1 base and J 6 bases; bases outside gene matches: 7. This CDR3 region has 15 residues. CDR3 in DNA: TGCAGTGCTAGAGCTAGCGGGTCCCTCCCCGGGGAGCTGTTTTTT. It codes for CSARASGSLPGELFF.

This clonotype appeared many times. The chain joins TRBV11-2 to TRBJ1-4; D unresolved. Germline V gene sequence: CDR1 SGHAT, CDR2 FQNNGV. The CDR3 contains 14 residues. The V end was cut by 3 bases, the J end by 8 bases, with 13 bases between. The DNA of the CDR3 is TGTGCCAGCAGCTTCGGGCAGGCCTCAGAAAAACTGTTTTTT. Amino acids: CASSFGQASEKLFF. Variable domain in full (rest from reference TRBV11-2 and TRBJ1-4): EAGVAQSPRYKIIEKRQSVAFWCNPISGHATLYWYQQILGQGPKLLIQFQNNGVVDDSQLPKDRFSAERLKGVDSTLKIQPAKLEDSAVYLCASSFGQASEKLFFGSGTQLSVL.

V gene TRBV9 combines with J gene TRBJ1-6; 10 nucleotides align to TRBD1. From germline, CDR1 is SGDLS and CDR2 YYNGEE. The CDR3 contains 15 residues. V dropped 3 bases and J dropped 10; count of bases not matched to a gene: 7. The CDR3 coding sequence is TGTGCCAGCAGCGCGACCGGGACAGGGGAGTCACCCCTCCACTTT. Protein product: CASSATGTGESPLHF.

V is TRBV7-9 and J is TRBJ2-5; 9 bases map to TRBD1. The CDR3 has 15 residues. Germline CDR1 and CDR2: SEHNR and FQNEAQ (reference sequence). J gave up 2 bases and V 3 bases, and 4 bases lay outside the gene matches. CDR3 DNA: TGTGCCAGCAGCTTTATGGGACAGGGACAAGAGACCCAGTACTTC. It codes for CASSFMGQGQETQYF. Combining the CDR3 with reference TRBV7-9 and TRBJ2-5 gives the whole variable domain DTGVSQNPRHKITKRGQNVTFRCDPISEHNRLYWYRQTLGQGPEFLTYFQNEAQLEKSRLLSDRFSAERPKGSFSTLEIQRTEQGDSAMYLCASSFMGQGQETQYFGPGTRLLVL.

This clonotype turned up a few times. The chain carries TRBV20-1 and TRBJ2-5, with a possible D match to TRBD2 (6 bases). Between the trimmed V and J ends, which lost 3 bases and 5 bases, there was a span of 19 bases. The CDR3 runs to 15 residues. In germline, CDR1 is DFQATT, CDR2 SNEGSKA (reference sequence). The chain's CDR3 is CSASRPRGLRETQYF. The DNA for the CDR3 is TGCAGTGCTAGTCGTCCGCGGGGCCTCAGGGAGACCCAGTACTTC.

This rearrangement joins TRBV20-1 to TRBJ1-4, with unresolved D. Looked up from germline, CDR1 is DFQATT and CDR2 is SNEGSKA (reference sequence). This CDR3 comprises 11 residues. Trimming shortened V by 6 bases and J by 8 bases, and 10 bases separated the two germline ends. The CDR3 protein is CSAIPGEKLFF. DNA of the CDR3: TGCAGTGCCATACCGGGGGAAAAACTGTTTTTT.

In its sample, this clonotype was seen many times. The V gene is TRBV29-1, the J gene TRBJ2-7; perhaps TRBD2 as D (6 bases). The CDR3 is made up of 11 amino acids. The V end lost 4 bases, the J end lost 5 bases, and 9 bases lay between the germline ends. The germline CDR1 and CDR2 sequences are SQVTM and ANQGSEA. CDR3 bases: TGCAGCGTTGGGTGGGGGGACGAGCAGTACTTC. Translating gives CSVGWGDEQYF.

The chain employs TRBV7-2 and TRBJ1-2, with 7 bases identical to TRBD1. V was clipped by 1 base and J by 4 bases; unmatched bases: 6. The CDR3 totals 15 residues. Germline CDR1 reads SGHTA; CDR2 reads FQGNSA. CDR3 region: CASSLDRDRVYGYTF. The CDR3, as DNA: TGTGCCAGCAGCTTAGATAGGGACAGAGTCTATGGCTACACCTTC.